Listed below are T cell receptor beta chains from one sample, sequenced in a study of control samples from healthy donors and cancer patients. Data came from immunoSEQ multiplex PCR; TCRdb stores just in-frame clones and leaves some out. The sample records fewer than 200,000 clones, almost 90% being singletons. Material: blood. Receptors were obtained from a woman aged 25 to 39 in good health. Both conserved end residues are part of each CDR3. The D gene is left open where the match is weak. Clone size is shown for a subset of rows, as once, few, many or a class of expanded clone.

TRBV7-9	NA	TRBJ2-7	TRBD1	CASSGTQGAVDEQYF	TGTGCCAGCAGCGGGACGCAGGGGGCAGTGGACGAGCAGTACTTC
TRBV7-9	NA	TRBJ1-1	NA	CASSLSAGDTEAFF	TGTGCCAGCAGCTTAAGTGCAGGGGACACTGAAGCTTTCTTT
TRBV6-5	NA	TRBJ2-1	NA	CASSYKWDDRGAQFF	TGTGCCAGCAGTTACAAGTGGGACGACCGAGGAGCGCAGTTCTTC
TRBV19	few	TRBJ2-1	NA	CASKARSSYNEQFF	TGTGCCAGTAAGGCCAGGAGCTCCTACAATGAGCAGTTCTTC
TRBV29-1	NA	TRBJ1-1	TRBD1	CSVELGGGKAFF	TGCAGCGTTGAATTAGGGGGCGGGAAAGCTTTCTTT
TRBV29-1	NA	TRBJ2-7	TRBD2	CSVESSGRAYEQYF	TGCAGCGTTGAATCCAGCGGGAGGGCGTACGAGCAGTACTTC
TRBV29-1	NA	TRBJ2-3	TRBD2	CSVGGLAGYTDTQYF	TGCAGCGTCGGCGGGCTAGCGGGGTATACAGATACGCAGTATTTT
TRBV12-2	NA	TRBJ1-4	NA	CASRFGSLRGKLFF	TGTGCAAGTCGCTTTGGATCACTCCGGGGGAAACTGTTTTTT
TRBV7-9	NA	TRBJ1-2	NA	CASSPEVNYGYTF	TGTGCCAGCAGCCCAGAGGTGAACTATGGCTACACCTTC
TRBV14	NA	TRBJ1-1	NA	CASSRLTGTNTEAFF	TGTGCCAGCAGCCGACTAACAGGGACAAACACTGAAGCTTTCTTT
TRBV28	NA	TRBJ2-7	NA	CACGGTTYEQYF	TGTGCGTGCGGGGGCACTACCTACGAGCAGTACTTC
TRBV7-6	NA	TRBJ1-5	NA	CASSLAGGNQPQHF	TGTGCCAGCAGCTTAGCAGGAGGCAATCAGCCCCAGCATTTT
TRBV28	NA	TRBJ2-4	NA	CASSLWAVAAIQYF	TGTGCCAGCAGTTTATGGGCGGTTGCGGCCATTCAGTACTTC
TRBV15	NA	TRBJ2-4	TRBD1	CATSRDRGNIQYF	TGTGCCACCAGCAGGGACAGGGGAAACATTCAGTACTTC
TRBV30	few	TRBJ1-1	NA	CAWSRGLEAFF	TGTGCCTGGAGTCGGGGGCTCGAAGCTTTCTTT
TRBV6-5	NA	TRBJ2-2	TRBD2	CASSWGGAFTGELFF	TGTGCCAGCAGTTGGGGGGGAGCCTTTACCGGGGAGCTGTTTTTT
TRBV6-5	NA	TRBJ2-2	NA	CASSLDTTPGELFF	TGTGCCAGCAGTCTGGACACTACCCCCGGGGAGCTGTTTTTT
TRBV4-1	few	TRBJ1-5	NA	CASSPTGVRAGNQPQHF	TGCGCCAGCAGCCCCACTGGGGTTCGAGCCGGTAATCAGCCCCAGCATTTT
TRBV4-1	NA	TRBJ1-2	NA	CASSQDVEDYYGYTF	TGCGCCAGCAGCCAAGATGTGGAGGATTACTATGGCTACACCTTC
TRBV5-4	NA	TRBJ2-3	TRBD1	CASSLRQGEGDTQYF	TGTGCCAGCAGCTTGAGACAGGGAGAGGGGGATACGCAGTATTTT
TRBV24-1	NA	TRBJ2-5	TRBD1	CATSDLQGGGETQYF	TGTGCCACCAGTGATTTGCAAGGGGGCGGGGAGACCCAGTACTTC
TRBV2	NA	TRBJ1-4	NA	CASSVDRSNEKLFF	TGTGCCAGCAGTGTCGACAGGAGTAATGAAAAACTGTTTTTT
TRBV2	NA	TRBJ1-2	NA	CASSVWRGSAPGGYTF	TGTGCCAGCAGTGTGTGGCGGGGATCGGCCCCTGGGGGCTACACCTTC
TRBV28	NA	TRBJ1-2	TRBD1	CASGTASYSYGYTF	TGTGCCTCTGGGACAGCATCTTATTCCTATGGCTACACCTTC
TRBV4-2	NA	TRBJ2-5	TRBD2	CASSQVGSGGYQETQYF	TGTGCCAGCAGCCAAGTGGGTAGCGGGGGATATCAAGAGACCCAGTACTTC
TRBV7-9	once	TRBJ1-2	NA	CASSSQANGYTF	TGTGCCAGCAGCTCACAGGCTAATGGCTACACCTTC
TRBV5-4	NA	TRBJ2-1	NA	CASSLELGLGRQFF	TGTGCCAGCAGCTTGGAGTTGGGGCTAGGGAGGCAGTTCTTC
TRBV11-2	NA	TRBJ1-1	NA	CASSSGYTEAFF	TGTGCCAGCAGCTCCGGGTACACTGAAGCTTTCTTT
TRBV11-1	NA	TRBJ2-7	NA	CASSLTRNYEQYF	TGTGCCAGCAGCCTAACCCGCAACTACGAGCAGTACTTC
TRBV19	NA	TRBJ2-1	NA	CASSIGSGLVSTYNEQFF	TGTGCCAGTAGTATTGGTTCGGGGTTGGTAAGCACCTACAATGAGCAGTTCTTC
TRBV18	NA	TRBJ2-7	NA	CASKGGKRRVYEQYF	TGTGCCAGCAAGGGGGGAAAACGCAGAGTTTACGAGCAGTACTTC
TRBV29-1	NA	TRBJ2-1	NA	CGLRKVSYNEQFF	TGCGGCCTGCGAAAGGTTTCCTACAATGAGCAGTTCTTC
TRBV6-5	NA	TRBJ2-7	NA	CASGGALEQYF	TGTGCCAGTGGGGGCGCTCTCGAGCAGTACTTC
TRBV2	NA	TRBJ1-2	NA	CASSGGGAGGYTF	TGTGCCAGCAGTGGTGGGGGCGCCGGTGGCTACACCTTC
TRBV24-1	NA	TRBJ2-7	TRBD1	CATSDSRGSGGYEQYF	TGTGCCACCAGTGATTCCAGGGGGTCTGGTGGGTACGAGCAGTACTTC
TRBV6-6	NA	TRBJ1-1	TRBD1	CASRDRQKRTEAFF	TGTGCCAGCAGGGACAGGCAAAAAAGGACTGAAGCTTTCTTT
TRBV29-1	NA	TRBJ2-1	TRBD1	CSVEVLQGVVGEQFF	TGCAGCGTTGAAGTCCTACAGGGGGTGGTGGGTGAGCAGTTCTTC
TRBV5-4	NA	TRBJ1-2	TRBD1	CASSGQDSGYTF	TGTGCCAGCAGCGGACAGGACAGTGGCTACACCTTC
TRBV27	NA	TRBJ1-1	NA	CASSPRGKGRVNTEAFF	TGTGCCAGCAGTCCACGAGGGAAGGGACGGGTGAACACTGAAGCTTTCTTT
TRBV3-1/TRBV3-2	NA	TRBJ1-6	NA	CASSQEVAANSPLHF	TGTGCCAGCAGCCAAGAGGTAGCTGCCAATTCACCCCTCCACTTT
TRBV10-1	NA	TRBJ2-1	TRBD2	CASSDQPGGPNNEQFF	TGCGCCAGCAGTGACCAACCGGGGGGGCCAAACAATGAGCAGTTCTTC
TRBV7-8	NA	TRBJ2-1	NA	CASSFKSPSNEQFF	TGTGCCAGCAGCTTTAAGTCTCCCTCCAATGAGCAGTTCTTC
TRBV29-1	NA	TRBJ2-1	NA	CSVEEYVPSSYNEQFF	TGCAGCGTTGAAGAGTATGTTCCGTCCTCCTACAATGAGCAGTTCTTC
TRBV29-1	NA	TRBJ1-2	NA	CSVEDPGGYGYTF	TGCAGCGTTGAAGACCCGGGTGGCTATGGCTACACCTTC
TRBV5-1	NA	TRBJ2-1	NA	CASSFGVTNEQFF	TGCGCCAGCAGCTTCGGGGTTACGAATGAGCAGTTCTTC
TRBV19	NA	TRBJ2-4	NA	CASSMGRLDIQYF	TGTGCCAGTAGTATGGGAAGGTTAGACATTCAGTACTTC
TRBV18	NA	TRBJ2-5	TRBD2	CASSPPGLAARETQYF	TGTGCCAGCTCACCACCGGGACTAGCGGCGAGGGAGACCCAGTACTTC
TRBV6-5	NA	TRBJ1-6	NA	CASGRGSSYNSPLHF	TGTGCCAGCGGGAGGGGGAGCTCCTATAATTCACCCCTCCACTTT